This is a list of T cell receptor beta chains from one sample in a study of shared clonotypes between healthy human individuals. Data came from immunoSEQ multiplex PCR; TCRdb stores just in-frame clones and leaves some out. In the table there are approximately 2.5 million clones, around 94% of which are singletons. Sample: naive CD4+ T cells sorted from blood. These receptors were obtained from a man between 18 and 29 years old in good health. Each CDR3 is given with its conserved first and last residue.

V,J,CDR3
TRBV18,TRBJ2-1,CASSRGQSSYNEQFF
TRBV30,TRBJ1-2,CAWSNDRWGGYTF
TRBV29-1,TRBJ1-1,CSVWEIRTEAFF
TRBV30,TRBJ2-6,CASVRGALGANVLTF
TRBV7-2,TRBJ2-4,CASSLPGLADAKNIQYF
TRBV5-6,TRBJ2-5,CASSDSRGGETQYF
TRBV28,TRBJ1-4,CASLIAGQGTEKLFF
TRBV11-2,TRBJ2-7,CASSLVGWLSYEQYF
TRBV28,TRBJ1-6,CASTGGGIGNSPLHF
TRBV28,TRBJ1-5,CASSSAGFNQPQHF
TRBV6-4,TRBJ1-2,CASSDSKSGYTF
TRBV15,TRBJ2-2,CATSREDGNTGELFF
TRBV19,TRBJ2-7,CASKERPSSYEQYF
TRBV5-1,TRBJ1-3,CASSFGGSGNTIYF
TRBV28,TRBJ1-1,CASNQRAGGTEAFF
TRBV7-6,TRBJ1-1,CASSLGSQVGNTEAFF
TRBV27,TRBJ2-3,CASSPDPRGTDTQYF
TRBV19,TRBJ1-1,CASSIRGAGNTEAFF
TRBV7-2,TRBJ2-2,CASSRDSSNTGELFF
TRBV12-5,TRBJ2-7,CASGLTRLVYYEQYF
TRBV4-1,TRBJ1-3,CASSQDLGRDNVKAGNTIYF
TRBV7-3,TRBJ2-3,CASSLKGRGPLFSPQYF